The TCR beta chain described here comes from a study of CD8+ T cells in alopecia areata. Extracted RNA was reverse transcribed into cDNA, the sequencing template. Produced via immunoSEQ multiplex PCR; TCRdb's table is partial and in-frame only. The sample lists 65,000 to 95,000 clones; roughly half were seen once. Study conclusions and caveats: Affected scalp, especially in alopecia totalis/universalis, had a higher clonality than normal scalp did.

This clone was counted between two and nine times. Its antigen is as yet unknown. The source of this sequence is a human donor with alopecia areata. The sequencing sample was made of NKG2D-high CD8+ T cells sorted from blood.

The DNA of the CDR3 is TGTGCCAGTAGTATCGAGGGGGACGACACTGAAGCTTTCTTT. Its protein is CASSIEGDDTEAFF. This chain connects TRBV19 to TRBJ1-1; tentatively, D is TRBD1 (6 bases). There are 14 residues in the CDR3. CDR1 is LNHDA and CDR2 is SQIVND in the germline V gene (reference sequence). Between the trimmed V and J ends, which lost 3 bases and 3 bases, there was a span of 11 bases.